This TCR beta chain was recorded in a study of OX40 agonist ivuxolimab in advanced cancers. The wider study: While on treatment, patients had intravenous ivuxolimab at 0.01 to 10 mg/kg every 2 weeks. People in dose escalation had one of these cancers: hepatocellular carcinoma, melanoma, renal cell or head and neck cancer. Study-wide findings and caveats: Averaged across samples, CD8+ T cells carried more expanded clones than CD4+ did.

A word on this clone: As yet, its antigen is unknown.

Prior autoimmune disease or systemic immunosuppression barred patients. CDR1 MDHEN and CDR2 SYDVKM come from the germline V gene. Unmatched junction bases numbered 13, after V lost 6 bases and J lost 8 bases. There are 15 residues in the CDR3. TCRdb's table, derived via immunoSEQ multiplex PCR, lists solely in-frame clones and lacks some. The sample consists of more than 50,000 clones, about 85% of them appearing once. This rearrangement joins TRBV28 to TRBJ1-1; 9 bases align to TRBD1. This specimen consisted of CD4+ or CD8+ T cells sorted from blood, obtained in a trial of the OX40 agonist ivuxolimab. The sequence derives from an adult with an advanced solid tumor such as melanoma, head and neck, liver or kidney cancer. The CDR3, as DNA: TGTGCCAGCAGCATCCCCTCGGGACAGGGTCTCGAAGCTTTCTTT. This codes for CASSIPSGQGLEAFF.